The 24 T cell receptor beta chains in this list originate from one sample, sequenced in a study of T cell responses to AZD1222 COVID-19 vaccine. Some clones are missing from TCRdb's copy, which holds only in-frame ones; the method was immunoSEQ multiplex PCR. The repertoire includes around 63,000 clones, approximately 83% of them detected once, and about 19% sits in the top ten. The sample consisted of peripheral blood, taken on day 0 of AZD1222 vaccination. These receptor sequences come from an adult in good health.

The chain has TRBV14 and TRBJ2-1; 9 bases match TRBD1. This CDR3 is built from 15 residues. Germline lookup yields CDR1 SGHDN and CDR2 FVKESK. J was trimmed by 8 bases and V by 2 bases; bases with no gene match: 7. The CDR3 loop reads CASSQYPTGGDEQFF. The CDR3 DNA follows: TGTGCCAGCAGCCAATATCCGACAGGGGGGGATGAGCAGTTCTTC.

This rearrangement joins TRBV5-1 to TRBJ2-6; the D is unclear. CDR1 is SGHRS, CDR2 YFSETQ, per germline. The V and J ends lost 1 base and 4 bases respectively, with 9 bases between them. This CDR3 has 15 residues. CDR3 protein: CASSLIGSGANVLTF. DNA of the CDR3: TGCGCCAGCAGCTTGATCGGGTCCGGGGCCAACGTCCTGACTTTC. The variable domain in full, with the rest retrieved from reference TRBV5-1 and TRBJ2-6, is KAGVTQTPRYLIKTRGQQVTLSCSPISGHRSVSWYQQTPGQGLQFLFEYFSETQRNKGNFPGRFSGRQFSNSRSEMNVSTLELGDSALYLCASSLIGSGANVLTFGAGSRLTVL.

J is TRBJ2-1 and V is TRBV12-3 or TRBV12-4; D perhaps matches TRBD2 (5 bases). Trimming pared 3 bases from V and 12 bases from J, leaving 15 bases between. The length of the CDR3 is 13 residues. The CDR3 is CASSLPGVPVQFF. CDR3 in DNA: TGTGCCAGCAGTTTGCCCGGGGTCCCCGTGCAGTTCTTC.

The chain uses TRBV5-6 and TRBJ1-6; D remains unclear. In germline, CDR1 is SGHDT, CDR2 YYEEEE. Between the trimmed V and J ends, which lost 0 bases and 6 bases, there was a span of 7 bases. The length of the CDR3 is 14 residues. The CDR3 nucleotides read TGTGCCAGCAGCTTGGCCCGTGGTAATTCACCCCTCCACTTT. This codes for CASSLARGNSPLHF.

Only one count was recorded for this clone. The chain recombines TRBV7-9 with TRBJ1-1; D is ambiguous. V gave up 2 bases and J gave up 0 bases, with 7 bases separating them. The CDR3 spans 14 residues. The germline V gene encodes CDR1 SEHNR and CDR2 FQNEAQ (reference sequence). As DNA, the CDR3 is TGTGCCAGCAGCTTAAAAGCAGTGAACACTGAAGCTTTCTTT. Encoded protein: CASSLKAVNTEAFF.

The table lists this clone with a count of one. The chain combines TRBV15 with TRBJ2-3, with D tentatively TRBD1 (5 bases). The ends were cut back, 1 base at V and 0 bases at J, with 11 bases in the middle. CDR1 is LNHNV, CDR2 YYDKDF, per germline (reference sequence). The CDR3 extends over 16 amino acids. The CDR3 spells CATSRAGAGSTDTQYF. In DNA form, the CDR3 reads TGTGCCACCAGCAGAGCTGGGGCAGGGAGCACAGATACGCAGTATTTT.

The chain is built from TRBV5-4 and TRBJ2-5; TRBD2 matches 7 bases. V was clipped by 4 bases and J by 0 bases; unmatched bases: 3. Germline V gene data show CDR1 as SGHNT and CDR2 as YYREEE (reference sequence). This CDR3 comprises 14 residues. CDR3 nucleotide sequence: TGTGCCAGCAGCGGGGAGGGGTACCAAGAGACCCAGTACTTC. It yields the protein CASSGEGYQETQYF.

This chain links TRBV6-1 with TRBJ1-2; D is ambiguous. This CDR3 contains 17 residues. The ends were cut back, 1 base at V and 4 bases at J, with 19 bases in the middle. Per the germline V gene, CDR1 is MNHNS and CDR2 is SASEGT. The CDR3 loop is CASSEVRWTGRSYGYTF. The CDR3 DNA reads as TGTGCCAGCAGTGAAGTACGGTGGACGGGAAGGAGCTATGGCTACACCTTC.

The V gene is TRBV7-2, the J gene TRBJ2-2; TRBD2 might be the D (6 bases). This CDR3 is built from 15 residues. V shed 5 bases and J shed 6 bases, with 16 bases lying between them. The germline gives CDR1 SGHTA, CDR2 FQGNSA. The CDR3 loop is CASSLRGRLAGELFF. CDR3 sequence (DNA): TGTGCCAGCAGCCTCAGAGGAAGACTAGCCGGGGAGCTGTTTTTT. Variable domain in full (rest from reference TRBV7-2 and TRBJ2-2): GAGVSQSPSNKVTEKGKDVELRCDPISGHTALYWYRQSLGQGLEFLIYFQGNSAPDKSGLPSDRFSAERTGGSVSTLTIQRTQQEDSAVYLCASSLRGRLAGELFFGEGSRLTVL.

DNA for the CDR3: TGTGCCAGCAATACCGGGAGACAGGGGGCCTCACCCCTCCACTTT. Its translation: CASNTGRQGASPLHF. V gene TRBV6-5 combines with J gene TRBJ1-6; 10 bases are a match to TRBD1. V trimming: 7 bases; J trimming: 10 bases; junction bases outside the gene matches: 10. Germline V CDR1 and CDR2: MNHEY, SVGAGI. The CDR3 runs 15 residues.

Only one count was recorded for this clone. This chain links TRBV5-1 with TRBJ1-1, with D maybe TRBD1 (5 bases). Germline V gene lookup returns CDR1 SGHRS and CDR2 YFSETQ. V was clipped by 1 base and J by 6 bases, with 13 bases between them. This CDR3 spans 14 amino acids. The chain's CDR3 is CASSLSAGLSEAFF. The CDR3 DNA reads TGCGCCAGCAGCTTGTCGGCAGGGCTGTCTGAAGCTTTCTTT.

V is TRBV9 and J is TRBJ2-2; 15 nucleotides agree with TRBD2. Per germline, CDR1 SGDLS and CDR2 YYNGEE. Trimming removed 3 bases from V and 6 bases from J; junction bases left unmatched: 3. The CDR3 is 16 residues long. CDR3 amino acids: CASSAGLAGGAGELFF. CDR3 nucleotide sequence: TGTGCCAGCAGCGCGGGACTAGCGGGGGGAGCCGGGGAGCTGTTTTTT.

In its sample, this clone was seen once. V gene TRBV6-2 or TRBV6-3 combines with J gene TRBJ2-1, with D tentatively TRBD2 (6 bases). Germline V lookup: CDR1 MNHEY, CDR2 SVGEGT. This CDR3 is built from 13 residues. V was cut by 6 bases and J by 4 bases, with 10 bases left in between. The CDR3 DNA follows: TGTGCCAGCAGCGGGGGAAATTACAATGAGCAGTTCTTC. Its protein is CASSGGNYNEQFF.

This clone was counted between two and nine times. The V call is TRBV6-5, the J call TRBJ1-1, with TRBD1 matching 8 bases. The CDR3 sequence is 15 residues long. V shed 8 bases, J shed 5 bases, and the junction held 13 bases outside the gene matches. Looked up from germline, CDR1 is MNHEY and CDR2 is SVGAGI. As DNA, the CDR3 is TGTGCCAGCGTGTCCGGGGCAGGGGGCAGAACTGAAGCTTTCTTT. Translating it yields CASVSGAGGRTEAFF.

As DNA, the CDR3 is TGTGCCAGCAATGCGGGGAGGGTTGAAAAACTGTTTTTT. Translating it yields CASNAGRVEKLFF. This chain joins TRBV28 and TRBJ1-4; D is uncertain. CDR3 length equals 13 residues. Germline-derived CDR1 and CDR2 are MDHEN and SYDVKM. V was trimmed by 7 bases and J by 7 bases, leaving 13 bases between them.

The rearrangement uses TRBV19 and TRBJ1-4; D remains unclear. CDR3 length: 14 residues. Trimming shortened V by 5 bases and J by 3 bases, and 10 bases separated the two germline ends. CDR1 LNHDA and CDR2 SQIVND come from the germline V gene (reference sequence). The chain's CDR3 is CASSRGFPNEKLFF. In nucleotides, the CDR3 is TGTGCCAGTAGTCGAGGATTCCCTAATGAAAAACTGTTTTTT.

V is TRBV11-1 and J is TRBJ1-1, with D hard to call. Trimming removed 3 bases from V and 3 bases from J, with 14 bases in between. The CDR3 runs 15 residues. The germline V gene has CDR1 SGHAT and CDR2 FQDESV (reference sequence). This chain's CDR3 is CASSFEPNRDTEAFF. The DNA of the CDR3 is TGTGCCAGCAGCTTCGAACCTAATCGAGACACTGAAGCTTTCTTT.

The chain joins TRBV5-4 to TRBJ1-2, with 9 bases identical to TRBD1. Germline V lookup: CDR1 SGHNT, CDR2 YYREEE (reference sequence). The CDR3 is 14 amino acids. V dropped 0 bases and J dropped 6; count of bases not matched to a gene: 3. CDR3 in DNA: TGTGCCAGCAGCTTGGACAGGGGGCACGATGGCTACACCTTC. Residues: CASSLDRGHDGYTF. Full variable domain (missing parts from reference TRBV5-4 and TRBJ1-2): ETGVTQSPTHLIKTRGQQVTLRCSSQSGHNTVSWYQQALGQGPQFIFQYYREEENGRGNFPPRFSGLQFPNYSSELNVNALELDDSALYLCASSLDRGHDGYTFGSGTRLTVV.

The gene calls are TRBV6-2 or TRBV6-3 and TRBJ1-2; D not resolved. This CDR3 spans 14 amino acids. Trimming pared 2 bases from V and 3 bases from J, leaving 10 bases between. Germline V gene data show CDR1 as MNHEY and CDR2 as SVGEGT. CDR3 DNA sequence: TGTGCCAGCAGTTACGCCGGATTCTACTATGGCTACACCTTC. Its translation: CASSYAGFYYGYTF.

This clone has a handful of counts. V usage is TRBV5-5 and J usage is TRBJ1-2; no clear D. Trimming pared 4 bases from V and 4 bases from J, leaving 5 bases between. Germline loops: CDR1 SGHKS, CDR2 YYEKEE (reference sequence). There are 11 residues in the CDR3. CDR3 sequence reads: CASSRSYGYTF. The CDR3 DNA follows: TGTGCCAGCAGCCGAAGCTATGGCTACACCTTC.

With respect to this clone: The junction differs from germline at one of its ends, possibly a read error. V is TRBV5-6 and J is TRBJ1-1, with a possible D match to TRBD1 (5 bases). In germline, CDR1 is SGHDT, CDR2 YYEEEE. The CDR3 extends over 11 amino acids. The DNA for the CDR3 is TGTGTCAGCAGCTTATACAGGGAAGCTTTCTTT. This sequence encodes CVSSLYREAFF.

The rearrangement joins TRBV5-1 to TRBJ2-2; D possibly corresponds to TRBD2 (7 bases). The CDR3 loop spans 16 amino acids. Trimming pared 1 base from V and 4 bases from J, leaving 14 bases between. In germline, CDR1 is SGHRS, CDR2 YFSETQ. CDR3 amino acids: CASSLIRGGGTGELFF. As DNA, the CDR3 is TGCGCCAGCAGCTTGATTAGGGGGGGCGGCACCGGGGAGCTGTTTTTT.

This clone was counted a few times. Written as DNA, the CDR3 is TGTGCCAGCAGCTTCGGGAGACAGTCAAGGGGTGAAAAACTGTTTTTT. The encoded protein is CASSFGRQSRGEKLFF. The chain couples TRBV7-8 to TRBJ1-4; D may be TRBD1 (5 bases). The CDR3 extends over 16 amino acids. Germline V gene sequence: CDR1 SGHVS, CDR2 FQNEAQ. V lost 3 bases and J lost 7, with 18 bases in between.

The chain recombines TRBV6-5 with TRBJ2-5; either TRBD1 or TRBD2 may fit D (5 bases each). The ends were cut back, 0 bases at V and 5 bases at J, with 16 bases in the middle. Germline V gene sequence: CDR1 MNHEY, CDR2 SVGAGI. The CDR3 loop spans 16 amino acids. CDR3 coding DNA: TGTGCCAGCAGTTACTCGGGGCTAGCAGAGGGGGAGACCCAGTACTTC. This sequence encodes CASSYSGLAEGETQYF.